This T cell receptor (beta chain) originates from a study of blood T cell repertoires in COVID-19 (dated by TCRdb to the early 2020s). In terms of the full investigation: Collaborator samples came from the United States, Italy and Spain and covered acute and convalescent phases of COVID-19. The prospective study material was composed of cDNA or gDNA derived from T cells, B-cell-depleted T cells, or PBMCs. Subjects who had been exposed to COVID-19, were actively infected with it, or had recovered from it provided the deeply sampled blood TCRbeta repertoires that made up the dataset. The repertoires were released in a freely available public database intended as a resource for research on the immune response to SARS-CoV-2. Samples came from the ongoing ImmuneRACE study (first 160 participants) plus 1,254 subjects from 6 global collaborators. A de-identified subject ID, COVID-19 status, age in years and sex were almost always included in the sample metadata. Where available, HLA class I and class II types were taken from metadata supplied by the sample provider and were not determined by assay-based typing. What the authors observed across the whole study: The amount of clinical and demographic metadata varied by source and participant and was provided uncurated.

TCRbeta CDR3 regions were amplified from genomic DNA using the immunoSEQ Assay, a bias-controlled multiplex PCR. In the paper's pipeline: Within the assay, amplification of reference gene primers was used to estimate how many nucleated cells each sample contained. To quantify the absolute abundance of each unique TCRbeta CDR3 rearrangement, sequence reads were collapsed and filtered. For each sample, productive Simpson clonality was calculated by taking the square root of Simpson's diversity index across productive rearrangements. The table comes from immuneACCESS by way of TCRdb, which keeps in-frame sequences with V and J called. Part of the clones is missing from these tables; in studies checked, under half for an unresolved V gene and the rest for unknown reasons. The V and J calls and clone size are taken from that table; D and trimming were inferred from the DNA. The sample records 150,000 to 200,000 clones, about four fifths of which are singletons. The ten largest clones take up approximately 10% of the sample.

According to the germline V gene, CDR1 reads ENHRY and CDR2 reads SYGVKD. Measured from the cysteine to the phenylalanine, the CDR3 is 13 residues long. Only the CDR3 DNA is retained, 39 bases long and in frame from the first base. To note about this clone: The antigen this receptor binds is unknown. Base qualities are missing; no much larger clone stands one base away.

Collaborating institutions collected whole blood in K2EDTA tubes following their own protocols. Collaborator samples were shipped for TCRbeta analysis as frozen whole blood, isolated PBMCs, or DNA extracted from either sample type. The TCR originated in a man aged 60 to 75 with active or convalescent COVID-19. This chain is built from TRBV10-3 and TRBJ2-2; 11 bases in the junction line up with TRBD1. Sequenced: peripheral blood. The DNA sequence follows: TGTGGGACAGGGGGCTCGAACACCGGGGAGCTGTTTTTT. Translation gives CGTGGSNTGELFF.